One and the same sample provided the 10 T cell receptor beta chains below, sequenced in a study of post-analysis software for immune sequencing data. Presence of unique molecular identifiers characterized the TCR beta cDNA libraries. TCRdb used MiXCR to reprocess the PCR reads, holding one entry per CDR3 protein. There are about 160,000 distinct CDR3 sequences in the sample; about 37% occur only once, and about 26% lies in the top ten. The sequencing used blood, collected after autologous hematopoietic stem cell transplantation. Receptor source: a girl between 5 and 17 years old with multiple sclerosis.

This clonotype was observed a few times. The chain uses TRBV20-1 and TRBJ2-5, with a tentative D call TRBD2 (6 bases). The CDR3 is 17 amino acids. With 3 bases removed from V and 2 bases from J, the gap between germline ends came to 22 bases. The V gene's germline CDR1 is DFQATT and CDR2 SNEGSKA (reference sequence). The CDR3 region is CSARAPIWRGLQETQYF. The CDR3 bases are TGCAGTGCTAGGGCCCCTATTTGGCGGGGCCTTCAAGAGACCCAGTACTTC.

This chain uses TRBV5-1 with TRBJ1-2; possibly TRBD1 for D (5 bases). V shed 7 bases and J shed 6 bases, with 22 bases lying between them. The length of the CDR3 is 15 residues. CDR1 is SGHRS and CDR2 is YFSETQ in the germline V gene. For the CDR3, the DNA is TGCGCCAGCGCCTCGGGGGACGGCGATCCCCATGGCTACACCTTC. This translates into CASASGDGDPHGYTF.

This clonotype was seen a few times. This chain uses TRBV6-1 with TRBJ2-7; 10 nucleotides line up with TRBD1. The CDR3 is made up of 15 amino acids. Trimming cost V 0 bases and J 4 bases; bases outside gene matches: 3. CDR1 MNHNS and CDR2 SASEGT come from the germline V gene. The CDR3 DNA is TGTGCCAGCAGTGAAGCGAGGGGACAGGGGTACGAGCAGTACTTC. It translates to CASSEARGQGYEQYF.

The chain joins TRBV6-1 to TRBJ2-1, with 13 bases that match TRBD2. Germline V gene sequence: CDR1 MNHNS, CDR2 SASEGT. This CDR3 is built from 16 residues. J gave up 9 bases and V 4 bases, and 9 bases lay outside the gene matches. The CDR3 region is CASSAPGTSGIAEQFF. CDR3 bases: TGTGCCAGCAGTGCCCCCGGGACTAGCGGGATCGCTGAGCAGTTCTTC.

The CDR3 spells CASSSGLKYNEQFF. CDR3 DNA: TGTGCCAGCAGCTCAGGACTAAAATACAATGAGCAGTTCTTC. The chain uses TRBV7-3 and TRBJ2-1; D is possibly TRBD2 (6 bases). The germline gives CDR1 SGHTA, CDR2 FQGTGA. This CDR3 has 14 amino acids. Trimming stripped 4 bases from V and 4 bases from J, with 11 bases between. The whole variable domain, remainder taken from reference TRBV7-3 and TRBJ2-1, is GAGVSQTPSNKVTEKGKYVELRCDPISGHTALYWYRQSLGQGPEFLIYFQGTGAADDSGLPNDRFFAVRPEGSVSTLKIQRTERGDSAVYLCASSSGLKYNEQFFGPGTRLTVL.

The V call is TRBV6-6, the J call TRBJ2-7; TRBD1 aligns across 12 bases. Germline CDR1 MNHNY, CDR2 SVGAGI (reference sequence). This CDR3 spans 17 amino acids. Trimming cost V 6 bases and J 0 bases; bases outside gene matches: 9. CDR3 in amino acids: CASRGQGATYSSYEQYV. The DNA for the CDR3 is TGTGCCAGCAGGGGACAGGGGGCCACCTACAGCTCCTACGAGCAGTACGTC.

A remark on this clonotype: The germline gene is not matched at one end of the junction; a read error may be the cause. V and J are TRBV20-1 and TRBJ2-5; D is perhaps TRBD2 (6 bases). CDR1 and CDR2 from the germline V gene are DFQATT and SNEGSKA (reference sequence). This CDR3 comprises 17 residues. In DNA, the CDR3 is TGCAGTGCTCGAGATTTCGGGGCTAGCGTTTCACAAGAGACCCAGTACTTC. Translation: CSARDFGASVSQETQYF.

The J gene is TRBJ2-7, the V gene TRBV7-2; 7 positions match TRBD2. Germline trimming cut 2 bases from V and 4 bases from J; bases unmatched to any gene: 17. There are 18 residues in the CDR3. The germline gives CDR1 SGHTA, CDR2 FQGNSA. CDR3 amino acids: CASSLKVRSSGYLYEQYF. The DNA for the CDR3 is TGTGCCAGCAGCTTAAAGGTCCGTTCTAGCGGCTACCTTTACGAGCAGTACTTC.

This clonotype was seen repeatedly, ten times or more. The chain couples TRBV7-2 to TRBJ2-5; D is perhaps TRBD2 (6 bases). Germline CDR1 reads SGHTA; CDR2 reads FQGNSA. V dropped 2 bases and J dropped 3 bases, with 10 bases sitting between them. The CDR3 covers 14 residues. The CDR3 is CASSLRWGEETQYF. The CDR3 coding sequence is TGTGCCAGCAGCTTACGTTGGGGGGAAGAGACCCAGTACTTC. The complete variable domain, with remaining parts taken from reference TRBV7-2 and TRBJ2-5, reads GAGVSQSPSNKVTEKGKDVELRCDPISGHTALYWYRQSLGQGLEFLIYFQGNSAPDKSGLPSDRFSAERTGGSVSTLTIQRTQQEDSAVYLCASSLRWGEETQYFGPGTRLLVL.

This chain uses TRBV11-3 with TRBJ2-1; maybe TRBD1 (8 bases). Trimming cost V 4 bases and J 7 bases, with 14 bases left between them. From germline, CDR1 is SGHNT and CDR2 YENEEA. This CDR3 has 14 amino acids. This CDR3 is CASSSQQGGNEQFF. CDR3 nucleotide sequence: TGTGCCAGCAGCTCCCAACAGGGGGGGAATGAGCAGTTCTTC.